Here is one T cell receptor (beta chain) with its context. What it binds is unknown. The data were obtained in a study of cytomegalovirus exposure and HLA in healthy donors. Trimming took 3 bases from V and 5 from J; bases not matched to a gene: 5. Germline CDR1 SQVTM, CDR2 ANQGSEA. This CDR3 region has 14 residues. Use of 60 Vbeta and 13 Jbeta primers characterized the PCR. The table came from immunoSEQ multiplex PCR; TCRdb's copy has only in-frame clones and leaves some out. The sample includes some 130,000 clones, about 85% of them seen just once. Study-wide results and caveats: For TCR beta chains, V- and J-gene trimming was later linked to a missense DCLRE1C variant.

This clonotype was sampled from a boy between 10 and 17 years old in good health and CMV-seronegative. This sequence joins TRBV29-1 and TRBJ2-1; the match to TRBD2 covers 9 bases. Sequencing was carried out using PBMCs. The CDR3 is CSVDARLADNEQFF. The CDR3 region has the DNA TGCAGCGTTGACGCCCGACTAGCGGACAATGAGCAGTTCTTC.